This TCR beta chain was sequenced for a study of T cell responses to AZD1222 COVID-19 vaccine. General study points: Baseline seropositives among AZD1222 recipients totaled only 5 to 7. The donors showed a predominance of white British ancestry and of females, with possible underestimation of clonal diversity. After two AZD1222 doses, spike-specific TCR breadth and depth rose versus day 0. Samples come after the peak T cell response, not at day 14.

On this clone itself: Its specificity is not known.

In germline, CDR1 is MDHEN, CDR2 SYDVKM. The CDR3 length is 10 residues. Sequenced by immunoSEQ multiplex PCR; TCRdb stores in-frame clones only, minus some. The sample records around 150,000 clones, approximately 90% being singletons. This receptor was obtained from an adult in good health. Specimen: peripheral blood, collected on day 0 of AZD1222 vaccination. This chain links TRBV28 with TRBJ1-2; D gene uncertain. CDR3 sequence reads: CVSGDYGYTF. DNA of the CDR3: TGTGTATCGGGTGACTATGGCTACACCTTC.